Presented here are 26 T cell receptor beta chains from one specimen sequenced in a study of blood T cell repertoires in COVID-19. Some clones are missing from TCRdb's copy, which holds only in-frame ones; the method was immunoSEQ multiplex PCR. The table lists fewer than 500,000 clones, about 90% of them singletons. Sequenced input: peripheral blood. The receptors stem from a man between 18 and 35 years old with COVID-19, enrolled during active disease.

CDR3 nucleotide sequence: TGCGCCAGCAGTGGGTCTCCCCGGGATAGCAATCAGCCCCAGCATTTT. It is translated as CASSGSPRDSNQPQHF. The gene calls are TRBV10-1 and TRBJ1-5; D ambiguous. The germline V and J ends were trimmed by 4 bases and 0 bases, with 13 bases remaining between them. CDR3 length: 16 residues. Per germline, CDR1 WNHNN and CDR2 SYGVQD (reference sequence).

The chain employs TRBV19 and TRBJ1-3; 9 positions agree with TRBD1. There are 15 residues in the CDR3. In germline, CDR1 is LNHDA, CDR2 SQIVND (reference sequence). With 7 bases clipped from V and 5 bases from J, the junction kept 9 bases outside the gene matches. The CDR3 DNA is TGTGCCAGTAATCTCTTGGGACAGGGCAGAAACACCATATATTTT. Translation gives CASNLLGQGRNTIYF. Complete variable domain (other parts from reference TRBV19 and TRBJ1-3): DGGITQSPKYLFRKEGQNVTLSCEQNLNHDAMYWYRQDPGQGLRLIYYSQIVNDFQKGDIAEGYSVSREKKESFPLTVTSAQKNPTAFYLCASNLLGQGRNTIYFGEGSWLTVV.

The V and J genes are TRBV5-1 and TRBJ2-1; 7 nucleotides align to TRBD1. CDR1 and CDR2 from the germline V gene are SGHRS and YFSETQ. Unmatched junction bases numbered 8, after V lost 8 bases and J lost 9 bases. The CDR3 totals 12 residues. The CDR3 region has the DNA TGCGCCAGAGGGGGCCCCCCCGGTGAGCAGTTCTTC. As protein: CARGGPPGEQFF.

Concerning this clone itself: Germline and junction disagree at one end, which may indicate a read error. The CDR3 spells CASSRDRTTDTQYF. CDR3 in DNA: TGTGCTAGCAGCCGCGACAGGACAACAGATACGCAGTATTTT. The chain recombines TRBV7-7 with TRBJ2-3, with D perhaps TRBD1 (6 bases). Germline lookup yields CDR1 SSHAT and CDR2 FNYEAQ (reference sequence). CDR3 length: 14 amino acids.

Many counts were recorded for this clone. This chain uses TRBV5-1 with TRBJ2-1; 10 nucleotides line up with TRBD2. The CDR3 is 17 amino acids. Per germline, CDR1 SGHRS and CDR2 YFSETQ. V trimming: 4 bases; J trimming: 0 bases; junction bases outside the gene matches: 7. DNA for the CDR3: TGCGCCAGCAGCCCCTACAGCGGGGGGGCCTCCTACAATGAGCAGTTCTTC. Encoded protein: CASSPYSGGASYNEQFF.

DNA for the CDR3: TGTGCCAGGTCGTTGCCAGCGGGGGCCCTCACAGATACGCAGTATTTT. Residues: CARSLPAGALTDTQYF. V gene TRBV6-4 combines with J gene TRBJ2-3; TRBD2 aligns across 8 bases. CDR3 size: 16 residues. The V segment lost 9 bases and the J segment 2 bases; nucleotides outside the gene matches: 13. Per germline, CDR1 MRHNA and CDR2 SNTAGT.

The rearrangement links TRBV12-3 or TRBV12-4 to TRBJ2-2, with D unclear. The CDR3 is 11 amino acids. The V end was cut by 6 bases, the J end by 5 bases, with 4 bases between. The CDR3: CASRRTGELFF. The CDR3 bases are TGTGCCAGCAGGAGGACCGGGGAGCTGTTTTTT.

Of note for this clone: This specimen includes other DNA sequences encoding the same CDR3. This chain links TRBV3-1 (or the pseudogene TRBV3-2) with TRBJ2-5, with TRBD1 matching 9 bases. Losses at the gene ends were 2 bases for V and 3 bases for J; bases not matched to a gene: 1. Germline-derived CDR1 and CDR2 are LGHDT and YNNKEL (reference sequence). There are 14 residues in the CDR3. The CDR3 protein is CASSQRTGEETQYF. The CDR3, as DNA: TGTGCCAGCAGCCAAAGGACAGGGGAAGAGACCCAGTACTTC.

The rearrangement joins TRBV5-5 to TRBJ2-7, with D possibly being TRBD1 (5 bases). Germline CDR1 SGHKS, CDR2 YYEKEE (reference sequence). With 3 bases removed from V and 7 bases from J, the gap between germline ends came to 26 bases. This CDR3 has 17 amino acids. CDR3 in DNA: TGTGCCAGCAGCTCCAAGGGTTTCAGGGTTGGTTTGCAGGAGCAGTACTTC. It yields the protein CASSSKGFRVGLQEQYF.

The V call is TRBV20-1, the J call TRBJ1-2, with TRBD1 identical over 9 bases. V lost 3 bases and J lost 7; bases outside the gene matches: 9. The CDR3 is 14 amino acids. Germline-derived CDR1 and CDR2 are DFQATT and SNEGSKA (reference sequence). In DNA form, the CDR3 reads TGCAGTGCTAGTCCACAGGGGGCTGGAGCTGGCTACACCTTC. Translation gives CSASPQGAGAGYTF.

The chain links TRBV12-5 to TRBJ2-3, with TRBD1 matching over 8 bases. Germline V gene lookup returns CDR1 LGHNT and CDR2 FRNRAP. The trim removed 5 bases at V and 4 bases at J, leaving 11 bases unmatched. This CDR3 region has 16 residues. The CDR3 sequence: CASGPGGGWIADTQYF. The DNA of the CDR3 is TGTGCTAGTGGTCCAGGGGGCGGTTGGATTGCAGATACGCAGTATTTT.

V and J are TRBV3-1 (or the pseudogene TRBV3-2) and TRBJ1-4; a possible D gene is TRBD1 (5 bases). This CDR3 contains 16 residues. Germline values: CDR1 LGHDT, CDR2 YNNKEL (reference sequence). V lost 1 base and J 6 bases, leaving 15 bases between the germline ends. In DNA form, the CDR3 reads TGTGCCAGCAGCCAAGGTCAGCCAGGGAATCATGAAAAACTGTTTTTT. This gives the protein CASSQGQPGNHEKLFF.

Here the CDR3 reads CARRGGRETQYF. The CDR3 region has the DNA TGTGCCAGGAGGGGGGGGAGAGAGACCCAGTACTTC. The chain recombines TRBV2 with TRBJ2-5; D is possibly TRBD2 (7 bases). V was cut by 9 bases and J by 4 bases, with 12 bases left in between. The CDR3 consists of 12 residues. Per germline, CDR1 SNHLY and CDR2 FYNNEI.

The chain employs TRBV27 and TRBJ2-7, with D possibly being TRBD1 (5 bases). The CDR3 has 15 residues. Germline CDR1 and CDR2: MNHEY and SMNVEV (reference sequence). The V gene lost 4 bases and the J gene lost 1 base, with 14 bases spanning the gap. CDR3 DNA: TGTGCCAGCAGTTCAAGGACAACCGGGTCCTACGAGCAGTACTTC. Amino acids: CASSSRTTGSYEQYF.

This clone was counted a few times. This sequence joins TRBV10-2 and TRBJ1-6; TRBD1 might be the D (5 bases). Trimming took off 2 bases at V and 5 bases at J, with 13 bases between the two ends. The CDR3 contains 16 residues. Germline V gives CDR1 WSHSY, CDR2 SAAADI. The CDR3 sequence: CASSERKGTDNSPLHF. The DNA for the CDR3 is TGCGCCAGCAGTGAGAGGAAGGGGACTGATAATTCACCCCTCCACTTT.

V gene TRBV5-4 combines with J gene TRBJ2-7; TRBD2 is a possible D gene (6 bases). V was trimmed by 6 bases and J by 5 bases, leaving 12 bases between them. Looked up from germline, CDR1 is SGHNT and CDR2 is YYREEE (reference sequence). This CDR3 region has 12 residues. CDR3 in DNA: TGTGCCAGCAAGGAGGCGGGACACGAGCAGTACTTC. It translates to CASKEAGHEQYF.

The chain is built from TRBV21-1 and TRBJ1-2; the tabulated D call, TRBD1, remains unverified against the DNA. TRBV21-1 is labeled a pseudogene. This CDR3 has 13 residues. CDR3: CASSKGQGAGYTF. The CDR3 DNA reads TGTGCCAGCAGCAAGGGACAGGGGGCTGGCTACACCTTC.

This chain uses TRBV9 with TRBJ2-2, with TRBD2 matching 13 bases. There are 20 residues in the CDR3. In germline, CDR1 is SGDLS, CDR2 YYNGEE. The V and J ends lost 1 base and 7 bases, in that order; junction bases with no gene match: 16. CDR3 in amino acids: CASSVMTSGRLPSTDGELFF. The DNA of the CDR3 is TGTGCCAGCAGCGTAATGACTAGCGGGAGGCTCCCTTCTACGGACGGGGAGCTGTTTTTT.

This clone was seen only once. The CDR3: CSVPAGGTYTEAFF. The CDR3 DNA follows: TGCAGCGTTCCCGCAGGGGGCACTTACACTGAAGCTTTCTTT. This chain joins TRBV29-1 and TRBJ1-1; 8 nucleotides align to TRBD1. Trimming at V came to 5 bases and at J to 3 bases, leaving 8 bases not matched to a gene. This CDR3 is built from 14 residues. Germline V lookup: CDR1 SQVTM, CDR2 ANQGSEA.

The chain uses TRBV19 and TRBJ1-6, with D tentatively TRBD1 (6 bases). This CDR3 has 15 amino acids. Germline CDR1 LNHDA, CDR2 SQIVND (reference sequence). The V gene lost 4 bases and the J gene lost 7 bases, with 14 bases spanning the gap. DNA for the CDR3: TGTGCCAGTAGTACCGGACAGTTGCGGAATTCACCCCTCCACTTT. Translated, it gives CASSTGQLRNSPLHF. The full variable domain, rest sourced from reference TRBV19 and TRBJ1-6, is DGGITQSPKYLFRKEGQNVTLSCEQNLNHDAMYWYRQDPGQGLRLIYYSQIVNDFQKGDIAEGYSVSREKKESFPLTVTSAQKNPTAFYLCASSTGQLRNSPLHFGNGTRLTVT.

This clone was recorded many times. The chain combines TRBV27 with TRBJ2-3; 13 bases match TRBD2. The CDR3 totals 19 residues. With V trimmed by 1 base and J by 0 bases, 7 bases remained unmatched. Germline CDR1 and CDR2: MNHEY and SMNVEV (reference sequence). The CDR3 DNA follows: TGTGCCAGCAGTTTATACTTTGGGACTAGCGGGGATAGCACAGATACGCAGTATTTT. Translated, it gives CASSLYFGTSGDSTDTQYF.

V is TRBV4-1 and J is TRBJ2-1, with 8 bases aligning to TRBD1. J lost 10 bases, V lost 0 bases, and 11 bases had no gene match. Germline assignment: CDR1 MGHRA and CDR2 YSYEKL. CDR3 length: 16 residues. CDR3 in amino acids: CASSQDMGQDLGEQFF. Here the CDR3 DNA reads TGCGCCAGCAGCCAAGATATGGGACAGGACCTGGGGGAGCAGTTCTTC.

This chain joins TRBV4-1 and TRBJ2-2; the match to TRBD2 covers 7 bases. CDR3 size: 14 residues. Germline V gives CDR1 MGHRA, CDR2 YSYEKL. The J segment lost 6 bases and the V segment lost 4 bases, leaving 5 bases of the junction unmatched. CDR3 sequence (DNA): TGCGCCAGCAGCCCTCAACGGGAGGCCGGGGAGCTGTTTTTT. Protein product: CASSPQREAGELFF.

The CDR3 reads CASSQDVGRETQYF. In nucleotides, the CDR3 is TGCGCCAGCAGCCAAGACGTAGGCAGGGAAACGCAGTATTTT. The genes are TRBV4-1 and TRBJ2-3; a possible D gene is TRBD1 (5 bases). V lost 0 bases and J lost 9, with 13 bases in between. CDR1 is MGHRA, CDR2 YSYEKL, per germline. CDR3 length: 14 residues.

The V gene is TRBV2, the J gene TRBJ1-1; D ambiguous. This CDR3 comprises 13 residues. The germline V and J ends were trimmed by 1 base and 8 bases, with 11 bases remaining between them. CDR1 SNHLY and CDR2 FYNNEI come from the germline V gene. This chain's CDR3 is CASSEGQVQEAFF. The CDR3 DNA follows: TGTGCCAGCAGTGAAGGGCAGGTGCAAGAAGCTTTCTTT.

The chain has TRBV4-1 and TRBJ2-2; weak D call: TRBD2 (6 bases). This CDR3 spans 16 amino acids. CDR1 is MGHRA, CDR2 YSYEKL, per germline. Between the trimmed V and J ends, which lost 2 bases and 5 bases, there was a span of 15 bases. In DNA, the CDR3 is TGCGCCAGCAGCCAAAATTTGGGGCGGGGAACCGGGGAGCTGTTTTTT. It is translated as CASSQNLGRGTGELFF.